These T cell receptor beta chains were read from a single sample in a study of blood T cell repertoires in COVID-19. Assay used: immunoSEQ multiplex PCR; TCRdb lists only in-frame clones, some missing. Of under 350,000 clones in the sample, under 90% are singletons; the top ten hold less than 2%. The source material was PBMCs or T cells enriched from blood (not recorded which). The receptors originated from a woman in her fifties or sixties who had recovered from COVID-19. CDR3s include the opening cysteine and the closing phenylalanine or tryptophan. Each record gives: D gene, V gene, CDR3 length, clone size, J gene, CDR3 DNA, CDR3 protein. A D gene is named only where the DNA matches it firmly. Clone size is shown for a subset of rows, as once, few, many or a class of expanded clone.

>TRBD2|TRBV4-1|16|once|TRBJ2-2
TGCGCCAGCAGCGCACGACTAGCGGGGGGGACCGGGGAGCTGTTTTTT
CASSARLAGGTGELFF
>TRBD1|TRBV7-7|17|-|TRBJ2-1
TGTGCTAGCAGCTTAGGCTTTGGGCAGGGGGCGTACAATGAGCAGTTCTTC
CASSLGFGQGAYNEQFF
>-|TRBV27|12|-|TRBJ1-2
TGTGCCAGCACCGACAACAACTATGGCTACACCTTC
CASTDNNYGYTF
>-|TRBV29-1|13|-|TRBJ2-1
TGCAGCGTTGTTGGCAGCGTGGGCAATGAGCAGTTCTTC
CSVVGSVGNEQFF
>-|TRBV19|14|-|TRBJ1-5
TGTGCCAGTAGCAGGACAGTGCTTAATCAGCCCCAGCATTTT
CASSRTVLNQPQHF
>-|TRBV5-1|16|-|TRBJ2-3
TGCGCCAGCAGCGCCTTGACAGGACCACTTACAGATACGCAGTATTTT
CASSALTGPLTDTQYF
>-|TRBV27|14|-|TRBJ2-6
TGTGCCAGCAGTCGGACTGCTGGGGCCAACGTCCTGACTTTC
CASSRTAGANVLTF
>TRBD2|TRBV28|18|-|TRBJ2-1
TGTGCCACCGACTTCCCGGGACTAGCGGACGATTCCTACAATGAGCAGTTCTTC
CATDFPGLADDSYNEQFF
>-|TRBV3-1/TRBV3-2|16|-|TRBJ1-1
TGTGCCAGCAGCCAAGGCCTGGGGGCCGTTGGCACTGAAGCTTTCTTT
CASSQGLGAVGTEAFF
>-|TRBV2|13|-|TRBJ1-5
TGTGCCAGCAGTGTGGAGAGGGATCAGCCCCAGCATTTT
CASSVERDQPQHF
>-|TRBV3-1/TRBV3-2|15|-|TRBJ1-1
TGTGCCAGCAGCCCCCCGGGTGCATTCAACACTGAAGCTTTCTTT
CASSPPGAFNTEAFF
>TRBD1|TRBV5-6|16|-|TRBJ1-5
TGTGCCAGCAGCTTGAAGACAGGGCTGAGCAATCAGCCCCAGCATTTT
CASSLKTGLSNQPQHF
>-|TRBV5-1|13|-|TRBJ2-3
TGCGCCAGCAGCCCCAGGGAAACAGATACGCAGTATTTT
CASSPRETDTQYF
>TRBD2|TRBV4-1|16|-|TRBJ2-7
TGCGCCAGCAGCCGCCACCCTCGGGGGGGAACCTACGAGCAGTACTTC
CASSRHPRGGTYEQYF
>-|TRBV2|12|-|TRBJ1-1
TGTGCCAGCAGTGGGACGGACACAACAGCTTTCTTT
CASSGTDTTAFF
>TRBD1|TRBV5-1|16|-|TRBJ1-2
TGCGCCAGCAGCTTGTCAGGCAGGGGGCCCGGGGATGGCTACACCTTC
CASSLSGRGPGDGYTF
>-|TRBV6-5|12|-|TRBJ1-2
TGTGCCAGCAGCACCCGGCAGGGTGGCTACACCTTC
CASSTRQGGYTF
>TRBD1|TRBV10-3|14|-|TRBJ1-1
TGTGCCATCAGGGAACAGGGGTGGGACACTGAAGCTTTCTTT
CAIREQGWDTEAFF
>-|TRBV12-3/TRBV12-4|11|-|TRBJ2-1
TGTGCCAGCAGTTTAAGGGGTGAGCAGTTCTTC
CASSLRGEQFF
>TRBD2|TRBV10-3|16|once|TRBJ2-4
TGTGCCATCAGTGATACTCTCGGGGGGGCCCGCAACATTCAGTACTTC
CAISDTLGGARNIQYF
>TRBD2|TRBV18|16|-|TRBJ2-3
TGTGCCAGCTCAACCCCGGGACTACCAAGCACAGATACGCAGTATTTT
CASSTPGLPSTDTQYF
>TRBD1|TRBV5-1|16|-|TRBJ1-4
TGCGCCAGCAGCAATGACAGGGGGGTGGCTAATGAAAAACTGTTTTTT
CASSNDRGVANEKLFF
>-|TRBV3-1/TRBV3-2|15|-|TRBJ1-2
TGTGCCAGCAGCCAAGGGCGGGCGGTTGGCTATGGCTACACCTTC
CASSQGRAVGYGYTF
>-|TRBV9|12|-|TRBJ1-2
TGTGCCAGCAGGGGGCTGAACTATGGCTACACCTTC
CASRGLNYGYTF
>TRBD1|TRBV28|16|-|TRBJ1-5
TGTGCCAGCAGTTTAGGCAGGGGGGAGATATTACAGCCCCAGCATTTT
CASSLGRGEILQPQHF
>TRBD1|TRBV28|15|once|TRBJ1-2
TGTGCCAGCAGTTTATCGGCAGGGGGCAACTATGGCTACACCTTC
CASSLSAGGNYGYTF
>-|TRBV5-6|14|-|TRBJ1-2
TGTGCCAGCAGCTCCGTGGGGCTCGGCTATGGCTACACCTTC
CASSSVGLGYGYTF
>-|TRBV7-2|13|once|TRBJ1-1
TGTGCCAGCAGCCGACAGATGAACACTGAAGCTTTCTTT
CASSRQMNTEAFF
>-|TRBV4-2|17|-|TRBJ2-2
TGTGCCAGCAGCCAAGATCTCGGAACAGGGAACACCGGGGAGCTGTTTTTT
CASSQDLGTGNTGELFF
>-|TRBV3-1/TRBV3-2|14|-|TRBJ1-2
TGTGCCAGCAGCCAAGGTTCGCCAGACTATGGCTACACCTTC
CASSQGSPDYGYTF
>TRBD1|TRBV2|14|-|TRBJ1-5
TGTGCCAGCTCAGGACAGGGTGCCAATCAGCCCCAGCATTTT
CASSGQGANQPQHF
>-|TRBV28|15|-|TRBJ2-7
TGTGCCAGCAGACCCCGGACAGTAAACTCCTACGAGCAGTACTTC
CASRPRTVNSYEQYF
>-|TRBV7-2|14|-|TRBJ1-6
TGTGCCAGCAGCTTGGGCCAGGGCTATTCACCCCTCCACTTT
CASSLGQGYSPLHF
>TRBD1|TRBV28|14|-|TRBJ1-2
TGTGCCAGCAGCTGGGACAGCCTAGTCTATGGCTACACCTTC
CASSWDSLVYGYTF
>-|TRBV4-1|15|-|TRBJ2-7
TGCGCCAGCAGCCAAGATCACAGGAGCTCCTACGAGCAGTACTTC
CASSQDHRSSYEQYF
>TRBD1|TRBV2|14|-|TRBJ1-5
TGTGCCAGCAGTCCACGACAGGGGTCTCAGCCCCAGCATTTT
CASSPRQGSQPQHF
>-|TRBV11-2|13|once|TRBJ1-5
TGTGCCAGCAGCTGGGCTCCCAATCAGCCCCAGCATTTT
CASSWAPNQPQHF
>-|TRBV4-1|18|-|TRBJ2-6
TGCGCCAGCAGCCAAGATCTTACAGGGAGCTCTGGGGCCAACGTCCTGACTTTC
CASSQDLTGSSGANVLTF